This T cell receptor beta chain stems from a study of graft-versus-host responses after intestinal transplantation. Study-wide context: Tacrolimus and steroids were given for about three years to all recipients after anti-thymocyte globulin induction. Findings and caveats of the study: Detected in recipient marrow were GvH clones, some of which were first observed in ileum or blood. Early post-transplant HvG declines were associated with peak circulating GvH clone levels. Graft-donor T cell macrochimerism coincided with high graft-versus-host to host-versus-graft clonal ratios in allografts.

Trimming cost V 2 bases and J 6 bases, with 5 bases left between them. Germline values: CDR1 MNHEY, CDR2 SMNVEV (reference sequence). The CDR3 loop spans 12 amino acids. Repertoires were generated with immunoSEQ multiplex PCR, while TCRdb's copy carries only in-frame clones and drops some. This sample has around 45,000 clones, with about 94% found just once. With respect to this clone: The target antigen is unknown.

The clonotype comes from a human patient who received an intestinal transplant, so some T cells may come from the graft donor. Here the sequenced sample was PBMCs, taken 335 days after intestinal transplant. The V call is TRBV27, the J call TRBJ1-5, with unresolved D. CDR3 coding DNA: TGTGCCAGCAGTTTAGGAGGTCAGCCCCAGCATTTT. It encodes CASSLGGQPQHF.